This T cell receptor (beta chain) was identified in a study of blood T cell repertoires in COVID-19. Overall study: The analysed material was cDNA or gDNA that came from T cells, B-cell-depleted T cells, or PBMCs.

Profiling relied on immunoSEQ multiplex PCR, and the TCRdb table lists in-frame clones only, not all of them. The top ten clones hold about 4.1% of a sample with around 260,000 clones, roughly nine tenths of them seen once. The length of the CDR3 is 12 residues. CDR1 LNHDA and CDR2 SQIVND come from the germline V gene (reference sequence). Trimming took off 10 bases at V and 8 bases at J, with 14 bases between the two ends. The source material was peripheral blood. This sequence originates from a man between 60 and 75 years old who had recovered from COVID-19. The chain has TRBV19 and TRBJ1-4, with D uncertain. The CDR3 sequence: CATRDKGEKLFF. CDR3 coding DNA: TGTGCCACCCGGGATAAGGGCGAAAAACTGTTTTTT.